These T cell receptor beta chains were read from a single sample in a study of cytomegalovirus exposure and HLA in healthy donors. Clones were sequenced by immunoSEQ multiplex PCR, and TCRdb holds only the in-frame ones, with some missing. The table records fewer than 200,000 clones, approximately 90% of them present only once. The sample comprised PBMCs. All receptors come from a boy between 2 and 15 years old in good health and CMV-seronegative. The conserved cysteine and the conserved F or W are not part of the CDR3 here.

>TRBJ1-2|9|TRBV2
ASGGQGGYT
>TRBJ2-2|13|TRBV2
ASSGQGGNTGELF
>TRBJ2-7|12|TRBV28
ASTRFAGSVEQY
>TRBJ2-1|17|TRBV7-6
ASSLVGTSGGASYNEQF
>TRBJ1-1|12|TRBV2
ASSAQGRGTEAF
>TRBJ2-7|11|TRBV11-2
ASSPLADSSGY
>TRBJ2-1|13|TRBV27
ASSPSGYRINEQF
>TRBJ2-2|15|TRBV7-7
ASSPELAGGNTGELF
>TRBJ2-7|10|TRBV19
ASSDDSYEQY
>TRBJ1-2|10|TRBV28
ASSFRNYGYT
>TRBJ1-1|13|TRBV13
ASSLAGGPNTEAF
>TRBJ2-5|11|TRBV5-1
GSSLQGGLEQY
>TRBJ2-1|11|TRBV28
ASSLSGQNEQF
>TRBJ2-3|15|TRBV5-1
ASSLRTSGRAPDTQY
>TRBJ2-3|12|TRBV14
ASSPSSSTDTQY
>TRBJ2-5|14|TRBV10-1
ASSELRTPGWETQY
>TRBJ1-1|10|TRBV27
ASSSGNTEAF
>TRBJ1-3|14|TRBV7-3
ASSSQGGEAGNTIY
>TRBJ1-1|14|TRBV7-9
SSSLAAGLLNTEAF
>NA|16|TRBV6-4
ASRGPRGETGGLSEQY
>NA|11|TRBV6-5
ASSYSGLGEQY
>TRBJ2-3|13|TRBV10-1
ASSATRGYTDTQY
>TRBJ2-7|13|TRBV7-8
ASSLVAGGVREQY
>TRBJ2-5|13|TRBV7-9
SSSLGTPFGETQY
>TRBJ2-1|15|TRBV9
ASSPRGGSSSYNEQF
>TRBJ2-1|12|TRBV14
ASSQDWELGEQF
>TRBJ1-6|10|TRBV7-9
SSHRGDSPLH
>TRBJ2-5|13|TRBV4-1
ASMPGGTGAGEQY
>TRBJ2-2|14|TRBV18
ASSDRQGANTGELF
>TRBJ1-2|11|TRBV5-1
ASGQNPNYGYT
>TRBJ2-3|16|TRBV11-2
ASSLLSLAGGRTDTQY
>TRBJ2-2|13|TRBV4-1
ASSPDSPNTGELF
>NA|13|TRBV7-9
ASSLVGGSEYEQY
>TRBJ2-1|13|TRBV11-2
ASSSLAGVLDEQF
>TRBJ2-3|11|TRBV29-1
SVVGGGTDTQY
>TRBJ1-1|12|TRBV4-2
ASSQVSGDTEAF
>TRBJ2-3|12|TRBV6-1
ASSLGGGQDTQY
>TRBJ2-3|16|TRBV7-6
ASSLVGLAGGPSDTQY
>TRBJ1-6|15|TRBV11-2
ASSDSDRGGFNSPLH
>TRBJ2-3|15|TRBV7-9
ASSYLLAGLITDTQY
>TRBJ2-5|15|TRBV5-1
ASSEGLAGGLGETQY
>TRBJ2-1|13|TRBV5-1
ASSPQGHGGDEQF
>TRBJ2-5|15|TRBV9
ASSTPTTAGDQETQY
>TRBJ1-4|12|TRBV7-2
ASSLETGEEKLF
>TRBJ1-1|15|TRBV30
AWSVPETRTGNTEAF
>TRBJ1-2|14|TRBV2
ASSELAGQTLYGYT
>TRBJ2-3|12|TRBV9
ASTPSGDTDTQY
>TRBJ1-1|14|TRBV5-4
ASSLASRGAGTEAF
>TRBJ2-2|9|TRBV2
ASRGDGELF
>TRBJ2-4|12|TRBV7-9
ASSQDRAKNIQY
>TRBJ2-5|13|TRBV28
ASTGTGQGKKTQY
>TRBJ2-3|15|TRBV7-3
ASSIRSGGGATDTQY
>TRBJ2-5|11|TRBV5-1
ASKTAPGETQY
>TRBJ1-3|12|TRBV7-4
ASSLSPEETGIY
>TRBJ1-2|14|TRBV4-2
ASSQDRTGGNYGYT
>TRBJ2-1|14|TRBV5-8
ASSLDLTSGYNEQF
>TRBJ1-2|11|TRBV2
ASSDSSNYGYT
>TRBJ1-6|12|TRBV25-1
ASSEWGDNSPLH
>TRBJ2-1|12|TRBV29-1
SVEEIAGNNEQF
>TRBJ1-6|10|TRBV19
ATGTGGSPLH